Shown below are 4 T cell receptor beta chains from a single sample sequenced in a study of breast tumors, draining lymph nodes, adjacent tissues. The lymph nodes were axillary draining lymph nodes from breast cancer patients. Via MiXCR, TCRdb re-called the multiplex PCR reads, giving one row per CDR3 protein. The repertoire consists of 65,000 to 80,000 distinct CDR3 sequences, with roughly a fifth occurring once and the leading ten covering less than 3%. Sequenced sample: axillary lymph node tissue. The receptors stem from a female donor with breast cancer. Some clones in this sample may be carry-over from other donors' samples.

The V gene is TRBV19, the J gene TRBJ1-3; D call uncertain. The V end lost 5 bases, the J end lost 0 bases, and 14 bases lay between the germline ends. The V gene's germline CDR1 is LNHDA and CDR2 SQIVND (reference sequence). This CDR3 is 16 amino acids long. The CDR3 bases are TGTGCCAGTAGTTCGAGGACGGAATTCTCTGGAAACACCATATATTTT. This translates into CASSSRTEFSGNTIYF.

This clonotype was counted a single time. As DNA, the CDR3 is TGCGCCAGCAGGTCGGGGCTAACGGTCTACAATGAGCAGTTCTTC. It yields the protein CASRSGLTVYNEQFF. The genes are TRBV4-3 and TRBJ2-1, with D perhaps being TRBD1 or TRBD2 (5 bases each). The CDR3 is 15 amino acids. Germline-derived CDR1 and CDR2 are LGHNA and YSLEER. V was pared by 6 bases and J by 3 bases, with 15 bases between.

This clonotype was detected once. A read error may be the cause here, since a much bigger clone is one base away. J is TRBJ1-3 and V is TRBV9; 8 positions agree with TRBD1. In germline, CDR1 is SGDLS, CDR2 YYNGEE. This CDR3 is built from 16 residues. The CDR3 loop is CVSSAQGAVSGNTIYF. DNA of the CDR3: TGTGTCAGCAGCGCCCAGGGGGCTGTTTCTGGAAACACCATATATTTT.

This clonotype was seen at least ten times. V and J are TRBV6-2 or TRBV6-3 and TRBJ2-7; perhaps TRBD1 as D (5 bases). V dropped 7 bases and J dropped 2 bases, with 24 bases sitting between them. The CDR3 loop spans 17 amino acids. Germline CDR1 and CDR2: MNHEY and SVGEGT. The CDR3, as DNA: TGTGCCAGCAATCCCCCCGTCTGGACACGAAACGCCTACGAGCAGTACTTC. Translation: CASNPPVWTRNAYEQYF.